The clone carrying this TCR beta chain showed up just once. Sequencing was performed with immunoSEQ multiplex PCR; in TCRdb, only in-frame clones are kept and a portion is missing. The table shows 75,000 to 90,000 clones, with about 96% occurring only once. The CDR3 consists of 16 residues. Looked up from germline, CDR1 is MGHRA and CDR2 is YSYEKL. V was cut by 4 bases and J by 2 bases, with 18 bases left in between. This sample is part of a study of technical replicates of blood from several donors. This TCR came from a human donor in good health. Sequencing was performed on T cells isolated from PBMCs. The chain has TRBV4-1 and TRBJ2-7; unclear D gene. The CDR3 nucleotides read TGCGCCAGCAGCCGAAGAGAGGCAGAACTTCCCTACGAGCAGTACTTC. It is translated as CASSRREAELPYEQYF.